The 25 T cell receptor beta chains presented below share a single source sample, sequenced in a study of regulatory T cells in long-lasting Graves disease. CDR3 regions were amplified by Arm-PCR using iRepertoire HTBI primers to build TCR beta libraries. TCRdb re-derived calls from the multiplex PCR reads in MiXCR, one entry per CDR3 protein. The sample gives hundreds of thousands of distinct CDR3 sequences, approximately 15% of which show up once; roughly 27% is in the top ten. Sample time point: newly diagnosed GD, antithyroid drugs for less than 3 months. The TCR library was prepared using RNA isolated from PBMCs. This same sample was also part of a study on T cells in Graves' hyperthyroidism and ophthalmopathy.

The sample here was peripheral blood mononuclear cells (PBMCs), taken at new diagnosis, from a patient treated with antithyroid drugs. The receptors come from a middle-aged man with Graves disease.

This clonotype was recorded a few times. The rearrangement links TRBV19 to TRBJ1-1; D might be TRBD1 (6 bases). V shed 6 bases and J shed 1 base, with 18 bases lying between them. The length of the CDR3 is 16 residues. Germline CDR1 LNHDA, CDR2 SQIVND (reference sequence). In DNA, the CDR3 is TGTGCCAGTAGCCCTCAGGGGAGGCCCCGGAACACTGAAGCTTTCTTT. It specifies CASSPQGRPRNTEAFF.

In this sample, this clonotype turned up many times. This rearrangement joins TRBV6-1 to TRBJ1-5; D possibly corresponds to TRBD1 (6 bases). Deletions cut 6 bases from V and 2 bases from J, with 14 bases between. This CDR3 contains 15 residues. Germline V gene sequence: CDR1 MNHNS, CDR2 SASEGT. The CDR3 bases are TGTGCCAGCAGCGTACAGGGTTGGGGCAATCAGCCCCAGCATTTT. This codes for CASSVQGWGNQPQHF.

As to this clonotype: Just one base apart from a much larger clone, this may be a read error. The V gene is TRBV7-2, the J gene TRBJ2-2; TRBD2 is a possible D gene (5 bases). The CDR3 totals 14 residues. CDR1 SGHTA and CDR2 FQGNSA come from the germline V gene. V lost 6 bases and J 2 bases, leaving 10 bases between the germline ends. The CDR3 loop reads CASSSDFNTGELFF. The CDR3 nucleotides read TGTGCCAGCAGTTCGGACTTCAACACCGGGGAGCTGTTTTTT.

This clonotype was seen repeatedly, ten times or more. The chain links TRBV25-1 to TRBJ1-5; 11 bases agree with TRBD1. The CDR3 runs 18 residues. V was pared by 8 bases and J by 0 bases, with 12 bases of the junction left unmatched. The germline V gene has CDR1 MGHDK and CDR2 SYGVNS. CDR3 loop: CASLNPGQGGYSNQPQHF. DNA of the CDR3: TGTGCCAGCCTGAACCCGGGACAGGGGGGGTATAGCAATCAGCCCCAGCATTTT.

This chain connects TRBV3-1 to TRBJ2-7; no firm D call. CDR3 length: 12 residues. CDR1 LGHDT and CDR2 YNNKEL come from the germline V gene (reference sequence). V was pared by 1 base and J by 7 bases, with 8 bases between. The CDR3 sequence: CASSQANVEQYF. In nucleotides, the CDR3 is TGTGCCAGCAGCCAAGCCAACGTAGAGCAGTACTTC.

This clonotype was seen repeatedly, ten times or more. J is TRBJ2-1 and V is TRBV7-9; the D is unclear. Germline assignment: CDR1 SEHNR and CDR2 FQNEAQ (reference sequence). This CDR3 spans 16 amino acids. V was shortened by 5 bases and J by 0 bases, with 14 bases between the two germline ends. Here the CDR3 DNA reads TGTGCCAGCAGCCGCCTGGCGTTAAGCTCCTACAATGAGCAGTTCTTC. As protein: CASSRLALSSYNEQFF.

The sample holds a few counts of this clonotype. A much more abundant neighbour one base away suggests this may be a read error. This chain uses TRBV7-2 with TRBJ2-1, with 8 positions matching TRBD1. The J call is doubtful: the DNA matches TRBJ2-5 better. This CDR3 is built from 18 residues. Germline CDR1 SGHTA, CDR2 FQGNSA. The CDR3 loop is CASSLALSDRVPRETQYF. The DNA for the CDR3 is TGTGCCAGCAGCTTAGCCCTATCGGACAGGGTGCCCCGAGAGACCCAGTACTTC.

This clonotype appeared a few times. The J gene is TRBJ1-6, the V gene TRBV7-2, with TRBD1 matching over 8 bases. V trimming: 3 bases; J trimming: 6 bases; junction bases outside the gene matches: 4. Germline lookup yields CDR1 SGHTA and CDR2 FQGNSA. The CDR3 is 15 amino acids. The CDR3 region has the DNA TGTGCCAGCAGCTTGCAGGGGGCCGGTAATTCACCCCTCCACTTT. The encoded protein is CASSLQGAGNSPLHF.

Notes on this clonotype: A single base separates this from a much larger clone, so it may be a read error. The chain links TRBV29-1 to TRBJ2-1, with a possible D match to TRBD1 (5 bases). The CDR3 sequence is 13 residues long. Trimming stripped 6 bases from V and 10 bases from J, with 19 bases between. Per germline, CDR1 SQVTM and CDR2 ANQGSEA. The CDR3 sequence is CSVRTRQTYEQFF. As DNA, the CDR3 is TGCAGCGTAAGGACAAGGCAAACGTACGAGCAGTTCTTC.

This clonotype was counted ten times or more. V usage is TRBV5-8 and J usage is TRBJ1-1; 9 bases line up with TRBD1. V lost 1 base and J lost 1; bases outside the gene matches: 2. There are 15 residues in the CDR3. Germline lookup yields CDR1 SGHTS and CDR2 YDEGEE. The CDR3: CASSLTGGRNTEAFF. CDR3 bases: TGTGCCAGCAGCTTGACAGGGGGCCGGAACACTGAAGCTTTCTTT.

The V and J genes are TRBV5-1 and TRBJ1-2; a possible D gene is TRBD1 (5 bases). Germline lookup yields CDR1 SGHRS and CDR2 YFSETQ. The CDR3 contains 14 residues. V was pared by 4 bases and J by 5 bases, with 15 bases between. CDR3 DNA: TGCGCCAGCAGCACGGGACTCCGGGCTTATGGCTACACCTTC. Encoded protein: CASSTGLRAYGYTF.

Remarks on this clonotype: This may be a read error, as it is one base from a much larger clone. V and J are TRBV7-9 and TRBJ2-1; 7 bases line up with TRBD1. Germline CDR1 SEHNR, CDR2 FQNEAQ (reference sequence). The CDR3 is 13 amino acids. CDR3 sequence: CASNLGRDSEQFF. CDR3 nucleotides: TGTGCCAGCAACTTAGGCCGGGACAGTGAGCAGTTCTTC.

Many counts were recorded for this clonotype. J is TRBJ1-1 and V is TRBV28, with D unclear. Germline CDR1 and CDR2: MDHEN and SYDVKM. CDR3 length: 14 residues. V lost 5 bases and J 4 bases, leaving 14 bases between the germline ends. The CDR3 coding sequence is TGTGCCAGCAGTCTCACCCAAACAAGCACTGAAGCTTTCTTT. Translated: CASSLTQTSTEAFF.

This clonotype was recorded a few times. This sequence joins TRBV6-2 or TRBV6-3 and TRBJ1-2; 9 positions agree with TRBD1. Germline-derived CDR1 and CDR2 are MNHEY and SVGEGT. This CDR3 comprises 16 residues. V dropped 0 bases and J dropped 4; count of bases not matched to a gene: 6. The CDR3 bases are TGTGCCAGCAGTTACTCGGGGACAGGGAAAACCTATGGCTACACCTTC. Translating gives CASSYSGTGKTYGYTF.

This sequence joins TRBV2 and TRBJ2-5; 12 bases line up with TRBD2. Germline CDR1 reads SNHLY; CDR2 reads FYNNEI. This CDR3 spans 15 amino acids. With V trimmed by 6 bases and J by 7 bases, 9 bases remained unmatched. The CDR3 DNA reads as TGTGCCAGCAGCCTCGTCCTACTAGCGGGGGGGACCCAGTACTTC. Amino acid sequence: CASSLVLLAGGTQYF.

To note about this clonotype: Just one base apart from a much larger clone, this may be a read error. This chain joins TRBV11-2 and TRBJ1-1; no definite D call. The CDR3 sequence is 15 residues long. CDR1 is SGHAT and CDR2 is FQNNGV in the germline V gene. In DNA form, the CDR3 reads TGTGCCAGCAGCTTAGTCCCAGCCATGAACACTGGAGCTTTCTTT. Amino acid sequence: CASSLVPAMNTGAFF.

Ten or more counts support this clonotype. The junction departs from the called germline gene at one end, perhaps through a read error. J is TRBJ2-7 and V is TRBV12-3 or TRBV12-4, with TRBD1 identical over 9 bases. The CDR3 extends over 14 amino acids. CDR3 residues: CSSSRGQGPSEQYF. Here the CDR3 DNA reads TGTTCCAGCAGTAGAGGACAGGGGCCCTCCGAGCAGTACTTC.

This chain joins TRBV4-2 and TRBJ1-5; D remains unclear. The CDR3 runs to 16 residues. Germline CDR1 LGHNA, CDR2 YNFKEQ. Trimming left V 0 bases short and J 0 bases short, with 9 bases between. The CDR3 sequence is CASSQEGDYSNQPQHF. The DNA of the CDR3 is TGTGCCAGCAGCCAAGAGGGTGACTATAGCAATCAGCCCCAGCATTTT.

The rearrangement joins TRBV29-1 to TRBJ2-5; D could derive from TRBD1 or TRBD2 (6 bases each). The CDR3 sequence is 15 residues long. Germline lookup yields CDR1 SQVTM and CDR2 ANQGSEA. Trimming shortened V by 1 base and J by 2 bases, and 14 bases separated the two germline ends. CDR3 DNA: TGCAGCGTTGAAGGAGGGGGGCCCTATCAAGAGACCCAGTACTTC. It codes for CSVEGGGPYQETQYF.

This clonotype has at least ten counts. The chain uses TRBV25-1 and TRBJ1-1; 8 bases match TRBD1. The CDR3 runs 14 residues. Germline V gene sequence: CDR1 MGHDK, CDR2 SYGVNS. The ends lost 6 bases at V and 10 bases at J; junction bases unmatched: 13. The DNA for the CDR3 is TGTGCCAGCAGCCAGCAAGGGACAGGCCACCGAGCTTTCTTT. This gives the protein CASSQQGTGHRAFF.

This clonotype was seen more than once but under ten times. This chain links TRBV6-5 with TRBJ2-6; perhaps TRBD2 as D (6 bases). There are 16 residues in the CDR3. The germline V gene encodes CDR1 MNHEY and CDR2 SVGAGI. V shed 0 bases and J shed 2 bases, with 8 bases lying between them. The CDR3 is CASSYSTGAGANVLTF. For the CDR3, the DNA is TGTGCCAGCAGTTACTCGACGGGGGCTGGGGCCAACGTCCTGACTTTC.

At least ten counts were recorded for this clonotype. This chain joins TRBV12-3 or TRBV12-4 and TRBJ1-5, with a tentative D call TRBD1 (5 bases). There are 13 residues in the CDR3. Trimming pared 5 bases from V and 5 bases from J, leaving 10 bases between. The DNA for the CDR3 is TGTGCCAGCAGTCCGCAGGGAGATCAGCCCCAGCATTTT. Translation gives CASSPQGDQPQHF.

At least ten counts were recorded for this clonotype. The chain joins TRBV28 to TRBJ2-7; 9 bases are a match to TRBD1. From germline, CDR1 is MDHEN and CDR2 SYDVKM. This CDR3 region has 15 residues. After removal of 6 bases from V and 6 bases from J, the junction contained 12 bases not matched to a gene. The CDR3 DNA reads as TGTGCCAGCAGAGAATTCCGGGACAGGGTTCGCGAGCAGTACTTC. This translates into CASREFRDRVREQYF.

This clonotype was recorded many times. This chain joins TRBV20-1 and TRBJ1-6; maybe TRBD1 (6 bases). The CDR3 is 15 amino acids. Trimming took 7 bases from V and 3 from J, leaving 16 bases between them. The germline CDR1 and CDR2 sequences are DFQATT and SNEGSKA (reference sequence). CDR3 nucleotide sequence: TGCAGTGTCATAAGGGGGGGACACTATAATTCACCCCTCCACTTT. Translation: CSVIRGGHYNSPLHF.

This clonotype was recorded a few times. The chain uses TRBV29-1 and TRBJ1-1; weak D call: TRBD1 (5 bases). CDR3 length equals 12 residues. V was pared by 7 bases and J by 12 bases, with 21 bases between. Germline CDR1 and CDR2: SQVTM and ANQGSEA. This chain's CDR3 is CSAEPGTDWTFF. DNA of the CDR3: TGCAGCGCGGAACCTGGGACCGACTGGACTTTCTTT.